This entry describes one TCR beta chain. No antigen is known for it. Base qualities are missing; no much larger clone stands one base away. TCR beta CDR3 regions were sequenced from DNA using the immunoSEQ Assay. Per the source publication's procedure: To compute T cell density, TCR beta template counts were normalized to usable DNA, which was estimated by amplifying housekeeping genes. The preseqR package was used to estimate richness by extrapolating to 400,000 templates for PBMC samples and to 120,000 templates for tissue samples. Clonality was defined by subtracting Pielou's evenness from one. To identify tissue-enriched TCRs, differential abundance testing was run on productive amino-acid clonotypes with a minimum total count of 5 and an alpha of 0.1. The Jaccard Index and the Morisita Overlap Index were used to measure how much the repertoires overlapped between compartments. GLIPH clustered TCR beta CDR3s with public tetramer-defined viral CDR3s; viral motifs required at least three viral sequences plus V-gene enrichment. TCRdb holds this immuneACCESS table with in-frame rearrangements only. Some clones are missing; in checked studies, unresolved V genes explain under half, and the rest has no known cause. V, J and clone size are taken as reported in that table, and D and trimming were inferred from the DNA itself. Here the sample has 50,000 to 65,000 clones; roughly 76% occur a single time. In total, the top ten clones hold roughly 4.8% of the sample.

The germline V gene encodes CDR1 LNHDA and CDR2 SQIVND (reference sequence). V was cut back by 4 bases and J by 1 base, leaving a gap of 7 bases between them. Inclusive of the bounding cysteine and phenylalanine, the CDR3 is 13 residues long. The read is trimmed to its CDR3 DNA, 39 bases read in frame from base 1. The record originates from a study of T cells in localized non-small cell lung cancer (dated by TCRdb to 2020 to 2021). Regarding the complete study: T cell repertoires of approximately 250 early-stage NSCLC patients were analyzed, with tumors being compared against uninvolved tumor-adjacent lungs. The cohort was made up of some 240 treatment-naive NSCLC patients whose localized lung tumors had been resected. Of the NSCLC patients, roughly 130 were male and 107 were female, and the mean age was approximately 64 years.

On the study overall, not on this receptor specifically: Longer overall survival was associated with higher T cell density in blood, whereas shorter survival was associated with higher clonality in adjacent lung. Because multi-region tumor sequencing was not done, intratumor heterogeneity could not be ruled out. A median of roughly 60 of the top 100 tumor clones were detected in paired uninvolved adjacent lung, and 28 of these tumor clones were also found among the top 100 clones of the paired uninvolved adjacent lung. The highest T cell clonality was observed in uninvolved tumor-adjacent lung, where clonality exceeded that of tumor, suggesting that antigenic responses were more focused in uninvolved tumor-adjacent lung. Because the study design was exploratory, TCR variables were selected using unadjusted p-values without false-discovery rate correction.

At diagnosis, peripheral blood, uninvolved tumor-adjacent lung and tumor were collected and stored as a combination of fresh-frozen and FFPE material. For TCR repertoire profiling, blood samples were analyzed as peripheral blood mononuclear cells. This material consisted of PBMCs, taken before any cancer treatment. This TCR came from a man aged 35 to 69 with stage II lung adenocarcinoma. The chain couples TRBV19 to TRBJ2-5, and the D gene may be TRBD1, 5 bases matching. The bases are TGTGCCAGTAGTACGACAGTCCAAGAGACCCAGTACTTC. This yields the protein CASSTTVQETQYF.